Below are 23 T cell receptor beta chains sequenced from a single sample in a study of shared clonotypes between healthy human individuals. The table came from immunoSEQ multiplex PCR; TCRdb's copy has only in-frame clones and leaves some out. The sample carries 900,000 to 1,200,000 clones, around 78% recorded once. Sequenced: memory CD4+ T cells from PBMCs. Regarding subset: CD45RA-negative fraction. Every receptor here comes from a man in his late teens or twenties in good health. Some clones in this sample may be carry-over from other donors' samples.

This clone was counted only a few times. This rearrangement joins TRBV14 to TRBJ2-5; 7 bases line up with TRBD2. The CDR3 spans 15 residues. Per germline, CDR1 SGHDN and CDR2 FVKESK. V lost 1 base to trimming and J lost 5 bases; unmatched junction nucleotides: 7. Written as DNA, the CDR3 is TGTGCCAGCAGCCAAGTCGGGGGAGGGCACGAGACCCAGTACTTC. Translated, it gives CASSQVGGGHETQYF.

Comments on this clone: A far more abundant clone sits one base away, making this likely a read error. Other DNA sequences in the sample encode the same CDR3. The DNA of the CDR3 is TGTGCCAGCAGCTTATGGTCCCTAGCGGGGGCCACAGATACGCAGTATTTT. Translating it yields CASSLWSLAGATDTQYF. The rearrangement uses TRBV11-1 and TRBJ2-3, with TRBD2 matching 10 bases. The CDR3 has 17 amino acids. Germline CDR1 is SGHAT and CDR2 is FQDESV (reference sequence). Unmatched junction bases numbered 7, after V lost 2 bases and J lost 2 bases.

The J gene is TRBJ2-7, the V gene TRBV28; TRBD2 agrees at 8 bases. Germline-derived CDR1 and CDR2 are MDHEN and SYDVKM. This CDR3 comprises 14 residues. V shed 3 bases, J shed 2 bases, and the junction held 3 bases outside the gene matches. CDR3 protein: CASSFGGEAYEQYF. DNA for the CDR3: TGTGCCAGCAGTTTCGGGGGGGAAGCCTACGAGCAGTACTTC.

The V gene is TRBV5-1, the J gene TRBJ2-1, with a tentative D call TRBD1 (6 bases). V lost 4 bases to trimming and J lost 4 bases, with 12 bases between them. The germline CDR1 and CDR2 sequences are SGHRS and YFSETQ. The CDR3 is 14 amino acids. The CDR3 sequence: CASSEQGRYNEQFF. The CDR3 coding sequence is TGCGCCAGCAGCGAACAGGGACGGTACAATGAGCAGTTCTTC.

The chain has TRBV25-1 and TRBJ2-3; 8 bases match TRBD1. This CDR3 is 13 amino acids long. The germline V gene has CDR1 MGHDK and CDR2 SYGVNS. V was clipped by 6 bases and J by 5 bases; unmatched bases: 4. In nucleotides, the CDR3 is TGTGCCAGCAGCTCCACAGGGGGAGATACGCAGTATTTT. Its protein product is CASSSTGGDTQYF.

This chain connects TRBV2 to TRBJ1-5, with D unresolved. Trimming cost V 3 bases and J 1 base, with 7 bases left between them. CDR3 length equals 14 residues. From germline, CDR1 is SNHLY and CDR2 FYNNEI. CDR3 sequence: CASSDGRSNQPQHF. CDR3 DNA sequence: TGTGCCAGCAGTGATGGCAGGAGCAATCAGCCCCAGCATTTT.

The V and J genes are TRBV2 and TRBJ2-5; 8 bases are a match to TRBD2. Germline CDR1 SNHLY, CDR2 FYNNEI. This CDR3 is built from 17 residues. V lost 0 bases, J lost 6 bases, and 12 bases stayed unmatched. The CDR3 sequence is CASSEAGLGLGTKTQYF. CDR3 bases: TGTGCCAGCAGTGAAGCGGGTTTGGGACTAGGGACAAAGACCCAGTACTTC.

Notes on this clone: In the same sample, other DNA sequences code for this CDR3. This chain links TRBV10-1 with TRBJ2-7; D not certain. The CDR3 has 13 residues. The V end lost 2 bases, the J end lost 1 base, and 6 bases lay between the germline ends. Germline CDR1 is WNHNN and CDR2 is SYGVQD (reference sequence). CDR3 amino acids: CASSEADSYEQYF. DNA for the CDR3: TGCGCCAGCAGTGAGGCCGATTCCTACGAGCAGTACTTC.

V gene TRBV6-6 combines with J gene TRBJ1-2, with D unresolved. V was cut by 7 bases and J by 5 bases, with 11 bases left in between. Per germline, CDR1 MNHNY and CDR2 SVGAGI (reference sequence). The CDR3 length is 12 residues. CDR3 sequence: CASKDDRYGYTF. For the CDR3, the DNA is TGTGCCAGCAAAGACGACCGATATGGCTACACCTTC.

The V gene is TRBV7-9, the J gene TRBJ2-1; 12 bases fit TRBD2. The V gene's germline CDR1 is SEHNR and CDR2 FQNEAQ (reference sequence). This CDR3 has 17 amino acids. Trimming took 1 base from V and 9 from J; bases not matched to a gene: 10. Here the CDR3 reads CASSLGRRTSGIIEQFF. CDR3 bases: TGTGCCAGCAGCTTAGGGCGGAGGACTAGCGGGATAATTGAGCAGTTCTTC.

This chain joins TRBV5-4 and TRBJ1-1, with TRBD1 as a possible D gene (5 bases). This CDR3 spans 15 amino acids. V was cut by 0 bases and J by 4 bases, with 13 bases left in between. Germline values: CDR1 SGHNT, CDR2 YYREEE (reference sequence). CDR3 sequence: CASSLVTGPGTEAFF. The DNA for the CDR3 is TGTGCCAGCAGCTTGGTGACGGGGCCCGGCACTGAAGCTTTCTTT.

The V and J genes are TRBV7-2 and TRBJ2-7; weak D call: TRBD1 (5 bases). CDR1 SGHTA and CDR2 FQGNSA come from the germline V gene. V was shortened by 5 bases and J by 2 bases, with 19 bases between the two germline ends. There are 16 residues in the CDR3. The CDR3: CASSRRQIKNAYEQYF. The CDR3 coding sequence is TGTGCCAGCAGCCGCAGACAGATAAAAAACGCCTACGAGCAGTACTTC. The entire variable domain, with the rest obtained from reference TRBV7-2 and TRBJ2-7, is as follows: GAGVSQSPSNKVTEKGKDVELRCDPISGHTALYWYRQSLGQGLEFLIYFQGNSAPDKSGLPSDRFSAERTGGSVSTLTIQRTQQEDSAVYLCASSRRQIKNAYEQYFGPGTRLTVT.

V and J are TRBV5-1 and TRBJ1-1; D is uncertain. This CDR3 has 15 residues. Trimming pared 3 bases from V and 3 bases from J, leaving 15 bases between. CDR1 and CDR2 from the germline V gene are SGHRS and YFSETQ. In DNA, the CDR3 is TGCGCCAGCAGCTCCTTACTGCCGCCGGACACTGAAGCTTTCTTT. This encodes CASSSLLPPDTEAFF.

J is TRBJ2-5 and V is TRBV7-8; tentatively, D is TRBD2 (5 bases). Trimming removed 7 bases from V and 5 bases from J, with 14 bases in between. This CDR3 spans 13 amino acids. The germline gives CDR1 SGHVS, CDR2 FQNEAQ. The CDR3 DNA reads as TGTGCCAGCAAAAGAGGACCGGGGGAGACCCAGTACTTC. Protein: CASKRGPGETQYF. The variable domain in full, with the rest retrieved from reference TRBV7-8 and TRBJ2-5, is GAGVSQSPRYKVAKRGQDVALRCDPISGHVSLFWYQQALGQGPEFLTYFQNEAQLDKSGLPSDRFFAERPEGSVSTLKIQRTQQEDSAVYLCASKRGPGETQYFGPGTRLLVL.

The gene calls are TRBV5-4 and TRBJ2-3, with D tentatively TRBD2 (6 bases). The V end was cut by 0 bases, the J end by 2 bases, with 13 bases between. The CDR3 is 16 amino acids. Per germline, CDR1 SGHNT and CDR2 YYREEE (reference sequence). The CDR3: CASSLGGLTFTDTQYF. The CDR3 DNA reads TGTGCCAGCAGCTTGGGGGGACTCACGTTCACAGATACGCAGTATTTT. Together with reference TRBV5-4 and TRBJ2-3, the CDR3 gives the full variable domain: ETGVTQSPTHLIKTRGQQVTLRCSSQSGHNTVSWYQQALGQGPQFIFQYYREEENGRGNFPPRFSGLQFPNYSSELNVNALELDDSALYLCASSLGGLTFTDTQYFGPGTRLTVL.

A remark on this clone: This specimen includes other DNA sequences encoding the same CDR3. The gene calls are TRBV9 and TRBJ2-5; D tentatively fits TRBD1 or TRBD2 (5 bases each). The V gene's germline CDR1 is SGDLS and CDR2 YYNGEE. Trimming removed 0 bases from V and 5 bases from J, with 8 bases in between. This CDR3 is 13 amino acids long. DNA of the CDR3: TGTGCCAGCAGCGTAGGGTGGGGGGAGACCCAGTACTTC. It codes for CASSVGWGETQYF.

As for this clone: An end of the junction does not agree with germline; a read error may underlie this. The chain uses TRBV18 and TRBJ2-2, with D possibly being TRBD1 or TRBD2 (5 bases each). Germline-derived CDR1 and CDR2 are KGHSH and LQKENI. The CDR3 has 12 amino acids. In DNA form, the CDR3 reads TGTGCCAGCTCACCACTGGGGGACGATCCCCTCTTT. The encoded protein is CASSPLGDDPLF.

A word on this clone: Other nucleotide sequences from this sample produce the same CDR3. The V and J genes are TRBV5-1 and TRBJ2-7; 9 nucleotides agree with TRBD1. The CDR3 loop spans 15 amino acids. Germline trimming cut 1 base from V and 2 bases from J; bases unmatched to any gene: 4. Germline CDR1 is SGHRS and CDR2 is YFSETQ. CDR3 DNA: TGCGCCAGCAGCTTGACCGGGACAGGGCCCTACGAGCAGTACTTC. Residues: CASSLTGTGPYEQYF.

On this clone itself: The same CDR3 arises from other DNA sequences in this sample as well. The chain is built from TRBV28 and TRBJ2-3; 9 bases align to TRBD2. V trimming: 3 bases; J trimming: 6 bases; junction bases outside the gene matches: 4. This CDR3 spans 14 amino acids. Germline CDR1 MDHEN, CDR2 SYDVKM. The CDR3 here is CASSLGLAGDTQYF. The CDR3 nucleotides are TGTGCCAGCAGTTTGGGGCTAGCGGGGGATACGCAGTATTTT.

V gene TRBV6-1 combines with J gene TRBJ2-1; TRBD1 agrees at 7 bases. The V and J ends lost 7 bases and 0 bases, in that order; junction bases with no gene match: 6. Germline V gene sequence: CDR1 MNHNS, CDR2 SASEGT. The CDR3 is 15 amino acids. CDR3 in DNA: TGTGCCAGCACTGACAGGGTATTCTCCTACAATGAGCAGTTCTTC. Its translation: CASTDRVFSYNEQFF.

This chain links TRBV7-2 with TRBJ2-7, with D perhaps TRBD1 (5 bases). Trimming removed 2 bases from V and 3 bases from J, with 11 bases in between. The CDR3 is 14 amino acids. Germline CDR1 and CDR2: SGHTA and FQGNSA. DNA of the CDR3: TGTGCCAGCAGCTTAAGAGGAAGGGGCTACGAGCAGTACTTC. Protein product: CASSLRGRGYEQYF.

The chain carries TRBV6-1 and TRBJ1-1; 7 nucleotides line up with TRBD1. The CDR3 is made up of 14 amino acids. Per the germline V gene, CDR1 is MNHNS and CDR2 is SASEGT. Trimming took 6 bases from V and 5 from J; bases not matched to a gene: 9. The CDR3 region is CASRAGGSWTEAFF. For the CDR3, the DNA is TGTGCCAGCAGAGCAGGGGGAAGCTGGACTGAAGCTTTCTTT.

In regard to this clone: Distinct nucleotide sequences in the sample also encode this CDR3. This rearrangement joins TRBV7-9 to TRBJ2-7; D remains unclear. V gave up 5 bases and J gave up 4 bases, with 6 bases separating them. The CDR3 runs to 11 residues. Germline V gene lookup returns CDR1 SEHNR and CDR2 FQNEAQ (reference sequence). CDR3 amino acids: CASSPGYEQYF. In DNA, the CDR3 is TGTGCCAGCAGCCCAGGTTACGAGCAGTACTTC.